These 20 T cell receptor beta chains share one sample of origin, sequenced in a study of shared clonotypes between healthy human individuals. Libraries were prepared by immunoSEQ multiplex PCR; TCRdb keeps only in-frame clonotypes and omits some of them. This table has some 580,000 clones, about 96% appearing once. Sequenced sample: naive CD4+ T cells sorted from blood. Subset noted: CD45RA+ positively selected. These receptors were taken from a woman aged 25 to 39 in good health.

Comment on this clone: Within the sample, other DNA sequences also encode this same CDR3. The chain couples TRBV28 to TRBJ2-7; perhaps TRBD2 as D (5 bases). The length of the CDR3 is 14 residues. With 6 bases removed from V and 1 base from J, the gap between germline ends came to 13 bases. Looked up from germline, CDR1 is MDHEN and CDR2 is SYDVKM. Here the CDR3 reads CASRPLGSSYEQYF. The CDR3 region has the DNA TGTGCCAGCAGACCACTGGGGAGTTCCTACGAGCAGTACTTC.

The rearrangement uses TRBV2 and TRBJ1-1; 12 bases align to TRBD1. The CDR3 has 18 residues. Trimming took 2 bases from V and 7 from J; bases not matched to a gene: 14. Germline V CDR1 and CDR2: SNHLY, FYNNEI. The CDR3 DNA is TGTGCCAGCAGTGAAAGAGAGAGGGGGACAGGGGGCCTGAGTGAAGCTTTCTTT. Encoded protein: CASSERERGTGGLSEAFF.

The rearrangement joins TRBV11-2 to TRBJ2-5; tentatively, D is TRBD1 or TRBD2 (6 bases each). Germline loops: CDR1 SGHAT, CDR2 FQNNGV. V gave up 5 bases and J gave up 1 base, with 20 bases separating them. The CDR3 covers 17 residues. CDR3: CASSTGSRGLSQETQYF. CDR3 coding DNA: TGTGCCAGCAGCACCGGGTCCCGGGGGCTAAGCCAAGAGACCCAGTACTTC.

The gene calls are TRBV5-1 and TRBJ2-7; TRBD2 agrees at 11 bases. Trimming removed 0 bases from V and 3 bases from J; junction bases left unmatched: 2. Germline CDR1 and CDR2: SGHRS and YFSETQ. The length of the CDR3 is 15 residues. CDR3: CASSLGLAGIYEQYF. As DNA, the CDR3 is TGCGCCAGCAGCTTGGGACTAGCGGGGATCTACGAGCAGTACTTC.

This sequence joins TRBV28 and TRBJ2-5; maybe TRBD2 (6 bases). With 1 base removed from V and 0 bases from J, the gap between germline ends came to 12 bases. The CDR3 runs 16 residues. CDR1 MDHEN and CDR2 SYDVKM come from the germline V gene. CDR3 nucleotides: TGTGCCAGCAGTTTATACGGACGGGGGTACCAAGAGACCCAGTACTTC. Protein: CASSLYGRGYQETQYF.

This chain uses TRBV2 with TRBJ2-5; D uncertain. V lost 1 base and J 4 bases, leaving 13 bases between the germline ends. Germline V gene lookup returns CDR1 SNHLY and CDR2 FYNNEI. The CDR3 sequence is 15 residues long. The CDR3 nucleotides are TGTGCCAGCAGTGAAGATAGCACCCCGAGAGAGACCCAGTACTTC. Translating it yields CASSEDSTPRETQYF.

CDR3 nucleotide sequence: TGCGCCAGCAGCCAGCTACAGGGACCTGAAGCTTTCTTT. This gives the protein CASSQLQGPEAFF. The V call is TRBV4-1, the J call TRBJ1-1; D is perhaps TRBD1 (6 bases). Trimming stripped 3 bases from V and 6 bases from J, with 11 bases between. Germline-derived CDR1 and CDR2 are MGHRA and YSYEKL. There are 13 residues in the CDR3.

This chain joins TRBV27 and TRBJ2-3, with TRBD1 matching over 7 bases. J lost 0 bases, V lost 8 bases, and 2 bases had no gene match. Germline-derived CDR1 and CDR2 are MNHEY and SMNVEV (reference sequence). The CDR3 is 13 residues long. The CDR3 here is CASHRGSTDTQYF. CDR3 DNA: TGTGCCAGCCACAGGGGTAGCACAGATACGCAGTATTTT.

As for this clone: Other nucleotide sequences in the sample specify the same CDR3. The rearrangement links TRBV19 to TRBJ2-7; TRBD1 agrees at 8 bases. This CDR3 region has 13 residues. V was clipped by 5 bases and J by 4 bases; unmatched bases: 4. Germline V gene data show CDR1 as LNHDA and CDR2 as SQIVND (reference sequence). CDR3 sequence reads: CASSLDRGYEQYF. The CDR3 DNA follows: TGTGCCAGTAGTCTCGACAGGGGTTACGAGCAGTACTTC.

This clone appeared once. The V and J genes are TRBV11-2 and TRBJ2-7; 7 positions match TRBD1. After removal of 5 bases from V and 0 bases from J, the junction contained 4 bases not matched to a gene. The CDR3 runs to 14 residues. Germline V gene lookup returns CDR1 SGHAT and CDR2 FQNNGV. The DNA of the CDR3 is TGTGCCAGCAGCCATGACAGGGACTCCTACGAGCAGTACTTC. This gives the protein CASSHDRDSYEQYF.

The chain has TRBV19 and TRBJ1-4; 8 nucleotides align to TRBD1. After removal of 1 base from V and 6 bases from J, the junction contained 7 bases not matched to a gene. From germline, CDR1 is LNHDA and CDR2 SQIVND (reference sequence). This CDR3 region has 16 residues. CDR3 residues: CASSIGTGTGHEKLFF. The CDR3 region has the DNA TGTGCCAGTAGTATAGGAACCGGGACAGGCCATGAAAAACTGTTTTTT.

This chain connects TRBV5-1 to TRBJ1-5; D not certain. Germline V CDR1 and CDR2: SGHRS, YFSETQ. Between the trimmed V and J ends, which lost 2 bases and 3 bases, there was a span of 12 bases. The CDR3 totals 15 residues. CDR3 DNA: TGCGCCAGCAGCTTTAATTGGGGTCCCAATCAGCCCCAGCATTTT. Its translation is CASSFNWGPNQPQHF.

The rearrangement uses TRBV19 and TRBJ1-5; 8 nucleotides align to TRBD1. This CDR3 region has 16 residues. Per germline, CDR1 LNHDA and CDR2 SQIVND (reference sequence). V shed 0 bases and J 2 bases; nucleotides not matched to a gene: 3. The CDR3 DNA reads TGTGCCAGTAGTATAGACAGGGGGCAAGGCAATCAGCCCCAGCATTTT. Translating it yields CASSIDRGQGNQPQHF.

V usage is TRBV5-1 and J usage is TRBJ2-5; no clear D. V was shortened by 1 base and J by 1 base, with 8 bases between the two germline ends. Germline CDR1 is SGHRS and CDR2 is YFSETQ. The CDR3 covers 14 residues. The CDR3 is CASSLFESQETQYF. The CDR3 DNA sequence: TGCGCCAGCAGCTTGTTCGAGAGCCAAGAGACCCAGTACTTC.

This clone was recorded only once. The chain links TRBV5-5 to TRBJ2-7; D gene unclear. Trimming removed 4 bases from V and 3 bases from J, with 14 bases in between. In germline, CDR1 is SGHKS, CDR2 YYEKEE (reference sequence). The CDR3 contains 14 residues. The CDR3 sequence is CASSARSGYYEQYF. The CDR3 bases are TGTGCCAGCAGCGCCCGTTCTGGTTACTACGAGCAGTACTTC.

The CDR3 loop is CASTRNRSCGGYTF. The CDR3 coding sequence is TGTGCCAGCACCCGTAACAGGTCTTGCGGTGGCTACACCTTC. The chain uses TRBV7-2 and TRBJ1-2, with a possible D match to TRBD1 (5 bases). CDR1 and CDR2 from the germline V gene are SGHTA and FQGNSA. The ends were cut back, 7 bases at V and 7 bases at J, with 19 bases in the middle. The CDR3 has 14 amino acids. Full variable domain (outside the CDR3, taken from reference TRBV7-2 and TRBJ1-2): GAGVSQSPSNKVTEKGKDVELRCDPISGHTALYWYRQSLGQGLEFLIYFQGNSAPDKSGLPSDRFSAERTGGSVSTLTIQRTQQEDSAVYLCASTRNRSCGGYTFGSGTRLTVV.

The gene calls are TRBV7-9 and TRBJ2-7; D remains unclear. V lost 5 bases and J lost 3, with 11 bases in between. The CDR3 is 13 amino acids. The germline V gene encodes CDR1 SEHNR and CDR2 FQNEAQ (reference sequence). The CDR3 DNA follows: TGTGCCAGCAGCCCGAATCACGACTACGAGCAGTACTTC. This gives the protein CASSPNHDYEQYF.

The CDR3 DNA reads as TGTGCCAGCAGTCAGAGAGGGACCACCGGGGAGCTGTTTTTT. Protein sequence: CASSQRGTTGELFF. This rearrangement joins TRBV27 to TRBJ2-2, with D possibly called TRBD1 or TRBD2 (5 bases each). Germline V gene sequence: CDR1 MNHEY, CDR2 SMNVEV (reference sequence). The ends were cut back, 5 bases at V and 4 bases at J, with 11 bases in the middle. The CDR3 loop spans 14 amino acids.

The chain couples TRBV9 to TRBJ1-2, with 8 bases that match TRBD1. V was pared by 2 bases and J by 8 bases, with 14 bases of the junction left unmatched. The CDR3 loop spans 16 amino acids. Germline V gene data show CDR1 as SGDLS and CDR2 as YYNGEE. In nucleotides, the CDR3 is TGTGCCAGCAGCGTTCGGGATCAGGGGGCTTTCGGAGGCTACACCTTC. Translation: CASSVRDQGAFGGYTF.

The V call is TRBV10-1, the J call TRBJ2-5; 7 positions agree with TRBD1. The CDR3 spans 15 residues. Per germline, CDR1 WNHNN and CDR2 SYGVQD (reference sequence). With V trimmed by 6 bases and J by 4 bases, 11 bases remained unmatched. The DNA for the CDR3 is TGCGCCAGCAGGCTGACAGGGAAACGGGGAGAGACCCAGTACTTC. Protein: CASRLTGKRGETQYF.